This T cell receptor beta chain stems from a study of cytomegalovirus exposure and HLA in healthy donors. The PCR contained 60 Vbeta and 13 Jbeta primers. Only in-frame clones appear in the TCRdb table, and some are missing; sequencing was by immunoSEQ multiplex PCR. In the table there are around 150,000 clones, 75% to 80% of which are singletons. CDR3 length: 14 residues. Germline V gene data show CDR1 as LNHDA and CDR2 as SQIVND (reference sequence). The V and J ends lost 1 base and 8 bases respectively, with 14 bases between them. This sequence originates from a man in his fifties or sixties in good health and CMV-seropositive. This chain links TRBV19 with TRBJ1-2, with TRBD1 as a possible D gene (5 bases). Input material: PBMCs. The CDR3 DNA sequence: TGTGCCAGTAGTATAGGTCAGGGTGGTTACGGCTACACCTTC. It codes for CASSIGQGGYGYTF. Supplemented by reference TRBV19 and TRBJ1-2, the full variable domain reads DGGITQSPKYLFRKEGQNVTLSCEQNLNHDAMYWYRQDPGQGLRLIYYSQIVNDFQKGDIAEGYSVSREKKESFPLTVTSAQKNPTAFYLCASSIGQGGYGYTFGSGTRLTVV.